The present TCR beta chain was sequenced within a study of blood T cell repertoires in COVID-19. Cohort placement rested on clinical history that participants reported themselves. Looked up from germline, CDR1 is MNHNS and CDR2 is SASEGT. V shed 2 bases and J shed 6 bases, with 13 bases lying between them. The CDR3 runs to 14 residues. The repertoire was sequenced with immunoSEQ multiplex PCR; TCRdb's copy has only in-frame clones and lacks some. The sample holds 300,000 to 350,000 clones, around 92% seen once. Only one count was recorded for this clone. The clonotype originates from a woman aged 25-40 years who had recovered from COVID-19. This rearrangement joins TRBV6-1 to TRBJ1-2; D call uncertain. The sample consisted of PBMCs or T cells enriched from blood (not recorded which). The CDR3 DNA follows: TGTGCCAGCAGTGAATGGGGAGCCCGCAATGGCTACACCTTC. Translation gives CASSEWGARNGYTF.